The rows below give T cell receptor beta chains drawn from one sample of a study of cytotoxic CD8 clonotypes in ibrutinib-treated CLL. Repertoires were generated with immunoSEQ multiplex PCR, while TCRdb's copy carries only in-frame clones and drops some. The repertoire holds 270,000 or so clones, with around 69% as singletons. The specimen comprised PBMCs, sampled at disease progression, from a patient treated with ibrutinib. The receptors derive from a human donor with chronic lymphocytic leukemia. CDR3s leave out the opening cysteine and the closing phenylalanine or tryptophan.

J,V,CDR3
TRBJ2-3,TRBV28,ASSPSGTSGGTDTQY
TRBJ2-7,TRBV19,ATGTAYEQY
TRBJ2-3,TRBV28,ASSPTSPLDTQY
TRBJ2-1,TRBV7-9,ASTRLAGGRSYNEQF
TRBJ1-1,TRBV19,ASSIGYEAF
TRBJ1-2,TRBV28,ASKGAGGYT
TRBJ2-2,TRBV13,ASSKRGEVTGELF
TRBJ2-7,TRBV21-1,ASSKGQGNEQY
TRBJ2-4,TRBV10-2,ASSERGIQY
TRBJ2-1,TRBV5-1,ASSGQSWAVISSYNEQF
TRBJ2-7,TRBV12-1,ASSFFAGGSSYEQY
TRBJ1-4,TRBV20-1,SAREREKLF
TRBJ1-2,TRBV27,ASWGALKGALGGYT
TRBJ2-1,TRBV11-2,ASSRDLYNEQF
TRBJ2-2,TRBV7-8,ASSTREGGELF
TRBJ2-7,TRBV13,ASSGSPKYYEQY
TRBJ2-7,TRBV9,ASSVAQGGYEQY
TRBJ2-3,TRBV11-2,ASSLGLSFSTDTQY
TRBJ2-7,TRBV7-6,ASSLLTGLSSYEQY
TRBJ2-1,TRBV15,ATSPTLSSYNEQF
TRBJ2-3,TRBV10-2,ASSVTGGSPDTQY
TRBJ1-3,TRBV25-1,ASSEHPLGGNTIY
TRBJ1-2,TRBV28,ASSSRDTSYGYT
TRBJ2-5,TRBV9,ASSVEGTGRETQY
TRBJ2-7,TRBV5-1,ASSFRQGSYEQY
TRBJ2-3,TRBV5-1,ASSYGGADTQY
TRBJ2-7,TRBV7-2,ASSLGIEYEQY
TRBJ1-3,TRBV29-1,SGDRGNTIY
TRBJ2-7,TRBV10-3,AIRTTGTLAHEQY
TRBJ1-2,TRBV9,ASSRKTEYYGYT
TRBJ2-1,TRBV15,ATSRGGQGSNEQF
TRBJ2-7,TRBV9,ASSVEASGNVEQY
TRBJ1-2,TRBV7-9,ASSLGTGDNYGYT
TRBJ1-5,TRBV11-2,ASSFLGHNQPQH
TRBJ1-2,TRBV7-6,ASSPQGSYGYT
TRBJ1-3,TRBV21-1,ASSPMKTHRNSGNTIY
-,TRBV27,ASSSPGLAGDEQY
TRBJ2-7,TRBV27,ASSFLAGAYEQY
TRBJ1-2,TRBV5-6,ASTPRVNYGYT
TRBJ1-2,TRBV4-1,ASSHRTDYGYT
TRBJ1-1,TRBV5-1,ASSLGDYTEAF
TRBJ2-1,TRBV11-2,ASKSGDVDEQF
TRBJ2-7,TRBV10-2,ASSEPDRVLREQY
TRBJ2-1,TRBV6-1,ASSERSCRTSGYLCEQF
TRBJ2-2,TRBV9,ASSVEMMTGELF